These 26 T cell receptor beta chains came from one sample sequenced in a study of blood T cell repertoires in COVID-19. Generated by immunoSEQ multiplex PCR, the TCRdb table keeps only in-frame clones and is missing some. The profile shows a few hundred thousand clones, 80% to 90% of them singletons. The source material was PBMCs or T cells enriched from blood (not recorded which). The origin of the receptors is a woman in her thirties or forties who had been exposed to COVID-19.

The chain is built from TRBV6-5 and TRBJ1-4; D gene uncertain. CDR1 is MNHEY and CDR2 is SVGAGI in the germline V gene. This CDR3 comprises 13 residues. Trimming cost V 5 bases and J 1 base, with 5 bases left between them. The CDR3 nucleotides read TGTGCCAGCAGTCCGAGAACTAATGAAAAACTGTTTTTT. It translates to CASSPRTNEKLFF.

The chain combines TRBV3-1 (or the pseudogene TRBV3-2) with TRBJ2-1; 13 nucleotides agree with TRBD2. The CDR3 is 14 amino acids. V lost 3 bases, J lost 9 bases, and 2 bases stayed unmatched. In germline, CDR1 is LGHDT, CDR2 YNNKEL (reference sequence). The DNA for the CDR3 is TGTGCCAGCAGCCAGGGACTAGCGGGATTTGAGCAGTTCTTC. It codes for CASSQGLAGFEQFF.

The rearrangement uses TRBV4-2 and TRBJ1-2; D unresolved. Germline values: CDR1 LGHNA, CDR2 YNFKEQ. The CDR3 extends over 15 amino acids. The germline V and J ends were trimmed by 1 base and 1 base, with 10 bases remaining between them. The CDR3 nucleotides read TGTGCCAGCAGCCAAGGGCAGATCCATAACTATGGCTACACCTTC. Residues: CASSQGQIHNYGYTF.

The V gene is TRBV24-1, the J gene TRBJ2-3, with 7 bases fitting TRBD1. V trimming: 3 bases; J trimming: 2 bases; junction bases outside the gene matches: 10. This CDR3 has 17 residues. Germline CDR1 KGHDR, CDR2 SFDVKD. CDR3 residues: CATSDPLGQEVTDTQYF. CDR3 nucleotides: TGTGCCACCAGTGATCCCCTTGGACAGGAAGTCACAGATACGCAGTATTTT.

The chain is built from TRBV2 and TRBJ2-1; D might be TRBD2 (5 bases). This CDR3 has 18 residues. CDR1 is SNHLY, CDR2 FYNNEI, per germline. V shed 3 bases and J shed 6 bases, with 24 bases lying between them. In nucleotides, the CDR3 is TGTGCCAGCAGTGAGAGGTCCCGAAGCTACAGAAGCGGCAATGAGCAGTTCTTC. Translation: CASSERSRSYRSGNEQFF.

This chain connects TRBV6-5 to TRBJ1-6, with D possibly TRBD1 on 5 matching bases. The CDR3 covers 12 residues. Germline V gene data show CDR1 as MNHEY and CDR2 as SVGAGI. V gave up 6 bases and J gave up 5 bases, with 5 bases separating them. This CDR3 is CASSRDNSPLHF. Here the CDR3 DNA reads TGTGCCAGCAGCAGGGATAATTCACCCCTCCACTTT.

For the CDR3, the DNA is TGTGCCAGCAGTCAGGGACTAGCGGGAGACTTGGATACGCAGTATTTT. Protein: CASSQGLAGDLDTQYF. The gene calls are TRBV5-4 and TRBJ2-3, with 14 bases identical to TRBD2. The V gene end was trimmed by 5 bases and the J gene end by 6 bases; junction bases not matched to a gene: 8. The length of the CDR3 is 16 residues. The germline V gene has CDR1 SGHNT and CDR2 YYREEE (reference sequence).

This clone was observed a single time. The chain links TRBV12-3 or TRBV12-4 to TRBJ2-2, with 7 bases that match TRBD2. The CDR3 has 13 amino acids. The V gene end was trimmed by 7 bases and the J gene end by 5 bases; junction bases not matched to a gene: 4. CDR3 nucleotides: TGTGCCAGCACCTTTAGCGGGACCGGGGAGCTGTTTTTT. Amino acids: CASTFSGTGELFF.

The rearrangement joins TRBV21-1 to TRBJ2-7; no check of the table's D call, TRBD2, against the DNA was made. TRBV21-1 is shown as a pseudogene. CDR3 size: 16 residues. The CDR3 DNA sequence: TGTGCCAGCTATAAAAGAAAAACCGGGACTGGCTACGAGCAGTACGTC. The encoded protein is CASYKRKTGTGYEQYV.

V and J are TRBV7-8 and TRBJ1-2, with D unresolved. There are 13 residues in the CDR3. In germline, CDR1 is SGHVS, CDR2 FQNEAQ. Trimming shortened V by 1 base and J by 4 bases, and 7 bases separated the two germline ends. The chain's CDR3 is CASSLGTGYGYTF. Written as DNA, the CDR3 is TGTGCCAGCAGCTTAGGAACGGGCTATGGCTACACCTTC.

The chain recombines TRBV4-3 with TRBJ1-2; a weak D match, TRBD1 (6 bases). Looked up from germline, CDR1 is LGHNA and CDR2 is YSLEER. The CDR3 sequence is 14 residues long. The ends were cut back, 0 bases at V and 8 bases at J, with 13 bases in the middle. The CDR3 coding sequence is TGCGCCAGCAGCCAAGACGACAGGTTTGGCGGCTACACCTTC. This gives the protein CASSQDDRFGGYTF.

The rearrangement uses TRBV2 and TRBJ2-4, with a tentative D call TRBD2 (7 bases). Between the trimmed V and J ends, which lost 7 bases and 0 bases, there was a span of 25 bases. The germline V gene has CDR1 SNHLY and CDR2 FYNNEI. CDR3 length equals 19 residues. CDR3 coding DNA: TGTGCCAGCAACCCAGAGGGGGGGGCCAGCCGACGAGCCAAAAACATTCAGTACTTC. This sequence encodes CASNPEGGASRRAKNIQYF.

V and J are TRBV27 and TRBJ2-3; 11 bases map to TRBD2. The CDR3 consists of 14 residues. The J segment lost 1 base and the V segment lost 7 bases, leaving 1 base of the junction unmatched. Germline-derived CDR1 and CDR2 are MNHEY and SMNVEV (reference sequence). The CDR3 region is CASKGLAGTDTQYF. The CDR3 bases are TGTGCCAGCAAGGGACTAGCGGGCACAGATACGCAGTATTTT.

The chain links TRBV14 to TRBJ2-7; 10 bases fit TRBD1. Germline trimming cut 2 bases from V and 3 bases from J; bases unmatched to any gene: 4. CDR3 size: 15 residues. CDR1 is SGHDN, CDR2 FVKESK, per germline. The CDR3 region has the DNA TGTGCCAGCAGCCAACTGGACAGGGGGAACTACGAGCAGTACTTC. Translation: CASSQLDRGNYEQYF.

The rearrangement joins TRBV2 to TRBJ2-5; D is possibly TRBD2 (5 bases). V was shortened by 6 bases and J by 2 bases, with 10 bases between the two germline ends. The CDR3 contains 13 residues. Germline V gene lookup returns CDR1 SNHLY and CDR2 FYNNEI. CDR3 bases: TGTGCCAGCAGACTAGACTCTCAAGAGACCCAGTACTTC. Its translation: CASRLDSQETQYF.

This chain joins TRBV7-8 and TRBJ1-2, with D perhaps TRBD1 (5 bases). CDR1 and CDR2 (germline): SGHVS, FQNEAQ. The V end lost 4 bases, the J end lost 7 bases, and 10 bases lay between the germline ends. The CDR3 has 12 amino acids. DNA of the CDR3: TGTGCCAGCAGCTGGCAGGGAGGTGGCTACACCTTC. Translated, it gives CASSWQGGGYTF.

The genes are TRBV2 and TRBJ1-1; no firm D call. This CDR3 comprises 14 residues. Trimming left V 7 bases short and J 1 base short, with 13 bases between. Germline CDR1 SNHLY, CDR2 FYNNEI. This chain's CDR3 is CASNSDGANTEAFF. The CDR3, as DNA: TGTGCCAGCAATTCAGACGGAGCGAACACTGAAGCTTTCTTT.

The CDR3 bases are TGTGCCACCAGCAGAGTTTTGGCTAGCAGCACCGGGGAGCTGTTTTTT. Translated, it gives CATSRVLASSTGELFF. The gene calls are TRBV15 and TRBJ2-2; tentative D call: TRBD2 (5 bases). The length of the CDR3 is 16 residues. V was pared by 1 base and J by 4 bases, with 13 bases between. The germline V gene encodes CDR1 LNHNV and CDR2 YYDKDF (reference sequence).

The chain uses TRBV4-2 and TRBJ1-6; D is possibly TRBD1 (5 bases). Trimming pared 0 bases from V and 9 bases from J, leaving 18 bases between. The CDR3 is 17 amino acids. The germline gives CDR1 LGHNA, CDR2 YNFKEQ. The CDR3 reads CASSQDPMTRVGSPLHF. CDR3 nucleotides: TGTGCCAGCAGCCAAGACCCTATGACCAGGGTAGGTTCACCCCTCCACTTT.

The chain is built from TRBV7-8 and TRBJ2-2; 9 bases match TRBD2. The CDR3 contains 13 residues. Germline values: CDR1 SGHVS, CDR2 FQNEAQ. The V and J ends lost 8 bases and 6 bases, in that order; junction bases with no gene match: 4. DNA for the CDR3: TGTGCCAGCCCTCTAGCGGGGCCCGGGGAGCTGTTTTTT. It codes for CASPLAGPGELFF.

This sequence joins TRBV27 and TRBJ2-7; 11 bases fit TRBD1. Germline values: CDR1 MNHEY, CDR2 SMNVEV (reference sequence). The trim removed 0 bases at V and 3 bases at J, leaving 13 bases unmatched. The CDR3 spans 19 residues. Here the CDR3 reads CASSLSYLRGTGGHYEQYF. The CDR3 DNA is TGTGCCAGCAGTTTATCTTATCTGCGCGGGACAGGGGGTCACTACGAGCAGTACTTC.

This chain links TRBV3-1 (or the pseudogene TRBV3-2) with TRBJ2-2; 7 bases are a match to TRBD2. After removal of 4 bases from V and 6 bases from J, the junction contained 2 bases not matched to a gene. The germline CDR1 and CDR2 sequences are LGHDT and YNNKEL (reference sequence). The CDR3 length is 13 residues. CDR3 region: CASSRGLAGELFF. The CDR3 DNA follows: TGTGCCAGCAGCCGCGGACTAGCCGGGGAGCTGTTTTTT.

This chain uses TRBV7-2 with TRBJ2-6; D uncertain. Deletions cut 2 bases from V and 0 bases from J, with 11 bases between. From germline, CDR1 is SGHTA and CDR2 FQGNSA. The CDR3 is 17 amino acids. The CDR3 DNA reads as TGTGCCAGCAGCTTAACTATCCCCCTCTCTGGGGCCAACGTCCTGACTTTC. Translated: CASSLTIPLSGANVLTF.

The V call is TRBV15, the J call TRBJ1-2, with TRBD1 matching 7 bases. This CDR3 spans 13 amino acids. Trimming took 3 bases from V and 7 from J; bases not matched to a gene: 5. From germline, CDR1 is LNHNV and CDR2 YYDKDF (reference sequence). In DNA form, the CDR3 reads TGTGCCACCAGCAGTTCTACAGGGGCTGGCTACACCTTC. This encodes CATSSSTGAGYTF.

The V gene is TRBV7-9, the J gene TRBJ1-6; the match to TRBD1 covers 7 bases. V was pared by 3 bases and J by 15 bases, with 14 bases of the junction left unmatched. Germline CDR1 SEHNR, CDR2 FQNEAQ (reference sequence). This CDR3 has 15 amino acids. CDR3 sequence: CASSLGTADYGRLHF. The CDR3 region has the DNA TGTGCCAGCAGCTTGGGGACAGCAGACTACGGACGCCTCCACTTT.

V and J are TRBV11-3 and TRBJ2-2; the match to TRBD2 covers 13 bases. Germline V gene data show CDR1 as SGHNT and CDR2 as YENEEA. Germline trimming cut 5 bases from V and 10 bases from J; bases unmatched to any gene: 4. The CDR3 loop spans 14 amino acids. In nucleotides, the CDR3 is TGTGCCAGCAGCCCCGGACTAGCGGGGGAGGAGCTGTTTTTT. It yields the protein CASSPGLAGEELFF.